The 10 T cell receptor beta chains listed next were all sequenced from one sample in a study of human T cells and chemical hapten exposure (dated by TCRdb to the early 2020s). What this sample's time point label stands for: pre-sensitization, week 0. The label giving this sample's treatment or condition can be read as: therapeutic diphenylcyclopropenone sensitization with weekly scalp DPC. Receptor libraries were prepared by RACE. Data came from a NextSeq 500. The public reads were reprocessed in TCRdb via fastp at Q25 and MiXCR, keeping in-frame beta chains. All rows with the same CDR3 protein become a single entry with the most common DNA and genes. In all, the sample holds over 55,000 distinct CDR3 sequences, and roughly 9.8% of those were seen once. Clones ranked in the top ten supply approximately 9.9% of the sample. Sequenced material: whole blood, taken in connection with sensitization to the hapten diphenylcyclopropenone (DPC). The receptor source for this set is a man aged 40-49 years with alopecia areata. Some clones in this sample may be carry-over from other donors' samples.

The chain links TRBV20-1 to TRBJ1-1; D gene ambiguous. The CDR3 has 12 residues. Trimming cost V 1 base and J 6 bases, with 9 bases left between them. Germline V gives CDR1 DFQATT, CDR2 SNEGSKA (reference sequence). CDR3 DNA: TGCAGTGCTAGAGGCGTATGGCCTGAAGCTTTCTTT. As protein: CSARGVWPEAFF.

V is TRBV19 and J is TRBJ2-5; TRBD2 might be the D (5 bases). Germline V lookup: CDR1 LNHDA, CDR2 SQIVND (reference sequence). The CDR3 length is 12 residues. Trimming stripped 8 bases from V and 5 bases from J, with 12 bases between. CDR3 in DNA: TGTGCCAGTGCGAACTCGGGGGAGACCCAGTACTTC. This sequence encodes CASANSGETQYF.

This clonotype was recorded many times. The chain links TRBV28 to TRBJ2-2; 8 bases agree with TRBD1. This CDR3 comprises 13 residues. J lost 6 bases, V lost 4 bases, and 1 base had no gene match. Germline V gives CDR1 MDHEN, CDR2 SYDVKM. The CDR3 nucleotides are TGTGCCAGCAGTTCCAGGGGGCCCGGGGAGCTGTTTTTT. It specifies CASSSRGPGELFF.

This clonotype showed up many times. The chain combines TRBV20-1 with TRBJ1-1, with 9 bases identical to TRBD1. Germline V gene lookup returns CDR1 DFQATT and CDR2 SNEGSKA (reference sequence). The CDR3 contains 16 residues. Trimming at V came to 4 bases and at J to 3 bases, leaving 12 bases not matched to a gene. The CDR3 region has the DNA TGCAGTGCTACCGACAGGGGGTCGTTCCTAGACACTGAAGCTTTCTTT. It translates to CSATDRGSFLDTEAFF.

The chain is built from TRBV7-2 and TRBJ1-1, with 7 bases fitting TRBD1. Trimming took 8 bases from V and 7 from J; bases not matched to a gene: 13. CDR1 is SGHTA and CDR2 is FQGNSA in the germline V gene. The CDR3 sequence is 14 residues long. The CDR3 sequence: CASDPARGRGEAFF. CDR3 coding DNA: TGTGCCAGCGACCCTGCCAGGGGGAGGGGTGAAGCTTTCTTT.

The CDR3 sequence is CASSLAGNTDTQYF. Written as DNA, the CDR3 is TGTGCCAGCAGTTTAGCGGGCAACACAGATACGCAGTATTTT. This chain links TRBV27 with TRBJ2-3; weak D call: TRBD2 (5 bases). V was clipped by 2 bases and J by 2 bases, with 8 bases between them. The CDR3 length is 14 residues. The germline CDR1 and CDR2 sequences are MNHEY and SMNVEV (reference sequence).

This clonotype was observed at least ten times. The V and J genes are TRBV9 and TRBJ2-1; D gene uncertain. Trimming took off 0 bases at V and 3 bases at J, with 10 bases between the two ends. Germline CDR1 reads SGDLS; CDR2 reads YYNGEE. The CDR3 is made up of 15 amino acids. CDR3 in amino acids: CASSVASNVYNEQFF. The CDR3 nucleotides read TGTGCCAGCAGCGTAGCAAGCAATGTCTACAATGAGCAGTTCTTC.

In nucleotides, the CDR3 is TGTGCCAGCAGCTTATCACCGACAGGGGGCTACGAGCAGTACTTC. Amino acid sequence: CASSLSPTGGYEQYF. The chain joins TRBV11-1 to TRBJ2-7, with 9 bases that match TRBD1. Germline V gene data show CDR1 as SGHAT and CDR2 as FQDESV (reference sequence). J gave up 3 bases and V 2 bases, and 5 bases lay outside the gene matches. The CDR3 spans 15 residues.

Many counts were recorded for this clonotype. V and J are TRBV7-2 and TRBJ2-4, with TRBD2 identical over 7 bases. V shed 5 bases and J 1 base; nucleotides not matched to a gene: 14. CDR3 size: 18 residues. Germline assignment: CDR1 SGHTA and CDR2 FQGNSA. The CDR3 DNA is TGTGCCAGCAGCGATAGGAACCAGGCGGGAGCGGCCAAAAACATTCAGTACTTC. It codes for CASSDRNQAGAAKNIQYF.

The sample holds many counts of this clonotype. The chain is built from TRBV28 and TRBJ2-3, with TRBD1 matching over 9 bases. There are 15 residues in the CDR3. The trim removed 5 bases at V and 4 bases at J, leaving 7 bases unmatched. CDR1 is MDHEN and CDR2 is SYDVKM in the germline V gene. CDR3 sequence reads: CASSRTGVVSDTQYF. The DNA of the CDR3 is TGTGCCAGCAGTAGGACAGGGGTAGTGTCAGATACGCAGTATTTT.